This T cell receptor (beta chain) was retrieved from a study of Graves' ophthalmopathy and Graves' hyperthyroidism. Study-wide context: Hyperthyroidism is called stable when no ophthalmopathy develops within 18 months of follow-up.

V trimming: 4 bases; J trimming: 3 bases; junction bases outside the gene matches: 9. CDR3 length: 17 residues. Germline CDR1 SGDLS, CDR2 YYNGEE. Comment on this clonotype: As yet, its antigen is unknown.

Hyperthyroidism patients were newly diagnosed, under 2 months' duration, aged 18 to 65. Study results and limitations: Stable hyperthyroidism and ophthalmopathy were told apart by a 13-signature model, which achieved approximately 87% sensitivity and approximately 82% specificity. Most thyroid clonotypes with frequency above 0.001 were detected in blood too.

Amplifying from RNA transcripts, the study obtained TCR beta CDR3 regions. An opening RT-PCR round employed HTBI primers and preceded a second-round multiplex PCR. TCRdb fed the multiplex PCR reads into MiXCR, producing one record per CDR3 protein. This sample has about 1.2 million distinct CDR3 sequences; about 38% occur once, and the top ten carry 11%. The chain couples TRBV9 to TRBJ2-2; TRBD1 aligns across 10 bases. The sequenced sample was peripheral blood or thyroid tissue (not recorded which). This TCR was recovered from an adult man with Graves' hyperthyroidism. In DNA, the CDR3 is TGTGCCAGCAGCCCTGACAGGGGGCGCGCGGACACCGGGGAGCTGTTTTTT. Translated: CASSPDRGRADTGELFF.